This TCR beta chain was observed in a study of T-cell reconstitution after alpha-beta-depleted transplantation in children. Losses at the gene ends were 4 bases for V and 6 bases for J; bases not matched to a gene: 12. The germline V gene has CDR1 SGHRS and CDR2 YFSETQ. The CDR3 runs 16 residues. Molecular barcoding with unique molecular identifiers was used for the TCRbeta library. From the PCR reads, TCRdb called clonotypes with MiXCR, one entry per CDR3 protein. The sample yields some 200,000 distinct CDR3 sequences, around 6.8% seen once. The table lists this clonotype with many counts. The sequencing used PBMCs from the stem cell graft donor, collected from the stem cell graft. The chain uses TRBV5-1 and TRBJ1-4, with 7 bases fitting TRBD1. The sequence derives from a human donor who donated a stem cell graft to a child with Wiskott-Aldrich syndrome. The chain's CDR3 is CASSPQAGTADEKLFF. The CDR3 bases are TGCGCCAGCAGCCCCCAGGCCGGGACAGCTGATGAAAAACTGTTTTTT. The variable domain in full, completed from reference TRBV5-1 and TRBJ1-4, reads KAGVTQTPRYLIKTRGQQVTLSCSPISGHRSVSWYQQTPGQGLQFLFEYFSETQRNKGNFPGRFSGRQFSNSRSEMNVSTLELGDSALYLCASSPQAGTADEKLFFGSGTQLSVL.